The 14 T cell receptor beta chains below were found in one sample sequenced in a study of tumor-infiltrating lymphocytes in localized non-small cell lung cancer. The repertoire was sequenced with immunoSEQ multiplex PCR; TCRdb's copy has only in-frame clones and lacks some. The sample lists about 16,000 clones, more than 65% occurring once. The source material was lung tumor tissue. Every receptor here comes from a human donor with non-small cell lung cancer.

The chain links TRBV28 to TRBJ2-1, with TRBD2 matching over 7 bases. The junction had 15 bases not matched to a gene; V was cut back by 7 bases and J by 9 bases. The CDR3 length is 15 residues. Germline V gives CDR1 MDHEN, CDR2 SYDVKM. CDR3 coding DNA: TGTGCCAGCACCTCGAGTAGACTAGCTATTAGTGAGCAGTTCTTC. It yields the protein CASTSSRLAISEQFF.

This clone ranks as medium-sized. The chain couples TRBV18 to TRBJ1-5; D remains ambiguous. Germline CDR1 is KGHSH and CDR2 is LQKENI. The CDR3 is made up of 13 amino acids. The V gene lost 2 bases and the J gene lost 4 bases, with 6 bases spanning the gap. The CDR3 sequence: CASSPSENQPQHF. CDR3 nucleotides: TGTGCCAGCTCACCATCTGAGAATCAGCCCCAGCATTTT.

V usage is TRBV29-1 and J usage is TRBJ1-5, with TRBD1 as a possible D gene (6 bases). CDR1 SQVTM and CDR2 ANQGSEA come from the germline V gene. The CDR3 spans 15 residues. Trimming left V 4 bases short and J 2 bases short, with 15 bases between. The CDR3 spells CSVAVPGAGNQPQHF. The CDR3 DNA is TGCAGCGTTGCAGTTCCAGGGGCGGGCAATCAGCCCCAGCATTTT.

This chain's CDR3 is CASRGFTDTDTQYF. The CDR3 DNA reads as TGTGCCAGCAGGGGGTTCACAGACACAGATACGCAGTATTTT. V usage is TRBV7-2 and J usage is TRBJ2-3; no reliable D call. Trimming left V 6 bases short and J 2 bases short, with 12 bases between. Germline CDR1 and CDR2: SGHTA and FQGNSA. The CDR3 is 14 amino acids. The full variable domain, in which reference TRBV7-2 and TRBJ2-3 provide the parts outside the CDR3, is GAGVSQSPSNKVTEKGKDVELRCDPISGHTALYWYRQSLGQGLEFLIYFQGNSAPDKSGLPSDRFSAERTGGSVSTLTIQRTQQEDSAVYLCASRGFTDTDTQYFGPGTRLTVL.

The chain uses TRBV28 and TRBJ2-1, with 10 bases aligning to TRBD2. J gave up 8 bases and V 4 bases, and 11 bases lay outside the gene matches. This CDR3 region has 16 residues. From germline, CDR1 is MDHEN and CDR2 SYDVKM. CDR3 region: CASSSTTSGLSHEQFF. The CDR3 nucleotides read TGTGCCAGCAGTTCCACGACTAGCGGGCTGTCCCATGAGCAGTTCTTC. The complete variable domain, with remaining parts taken from reference TRBV28 and TRBJ2-1, reads DVKVTQSSRYLVKRTGEKVFLECVQDMDHENMFWYRQDPGLGLRLIYFSYDVKMKEKGDIPEGYSVSREKKERFSLILESASTNQTSMYLCASSSTTSGLSHEQFFGPGTRLTVL.

The CDR3 loop is CASSVSGTSINEQYF. As DNA, the CDR3 is TGTGCCAGCAGCGTCTCCGGGACTAGTATAAACGAGCAGTACTTC. The V gene is TRBV9, the J gene TRBJ2-7, with 8 bases aligning to TRBD2. This CDR3 is 15 amino acids long. Germline lookup yields CDR1 SGDLS and CDR2 YYNGEE. Trimming removed 2 bases from V and 5 bases from J; junction bases left unmatched: 9. Based on the CDR3 plus reference TRBV9 and TRBJ2-7, the full variable domain is DSGVTQTPKHLITATGQRVTLRCSPRSGDLSVYWYQQSLDQGLQFLIQYYNGEERAKGNILERFSAQQFPDLHSELNLSSLELGDSALYFCASSVSGTSINEQYFGPGTRLTVT.

This clone came up a few times. V and J are TRBV5-8 and TRBJ2-5, with D possibly being TRBD1 or TRBD2 (6 bases each). The CDR3 runs to 17 residues. Germline CDR1 reads SGHTS; CDR2 reads YDEGEE. Trimming shortened V by 0 bases and J by 1 base, and 16 bases separated the two germline ends. DNA for the CDR3: TGTGCCAGCAGCTTGGGGACGGGGGCGAGCTTCCAAGAGACCCAGTACTTC. Protein: CASSLGTGASFQETQYF.

The sample holds one count of this clone. The chain carries TRBV27 and TRBJ2-3; D remains unclear. CDR3 length: 12 amino acids. The V end was cut by 2 bases, the J end by 3 bases, with 3 bases between. Looked up from germline, CDR1 is MNHEY and CDR2 is SMNVEV (reference sequence). DNA for the CDR3: TGTGCCAGCAGTTTAGGGACAGATACGCAGTATTTT. As protein: CASSLGTDTQYF.

The rearrangement uses TRBV29-1 and TRBJ2-3; TRBD2 matches at 14 bases. Unmatched junction bases numbered 6, after V lost 7 bases and J lost 3 bases. Germline V gives CDR1 SQVTM, CDR2 ANQGSEA. This CDR3 spans 15 amino acids. The CDR3 spells CSAAGTSGGTDTQYF. CDR3 DNA sequence: TGCAGCGCAGCCGGGACTAGCGGGGGAACAGATACGCAGTATTTT.

This clone occurred once. V is TRBV11-2 and J is TRBJ1-1; tentative D call: TRBD1 (5 bases). CDR3 length: 14 residues. Germline values: CDR1 SGHAT, CDR2 FQNNGV. Trimming took off 3 bases at V and 6 bases at J, with 14 bases between the two ends. Written as DNA, the CDR3 is TGTGCCAGCAGCTTGGGGACCCCGAGGGCTGAAGCTTTCTTT. Its protein is CASSLGTPRAEAFF.

V is TRBV18 and J is TRBJ1-2; maybe TRBD1 (5 bases). CDR1 is KGHSH and CDR2 is LQKENI in the germline V gene. V was trimmed by 3 bases and J by 8 bases, leaving 22 bases between them. CDR3 size: 16 residues. This CDR3 is CASSPPSVGDIGGYTF. The DNA of the CDR3 is TGTGCCAGCTCACCCCCTTCGGTAGGGGATATTGGGGGCTACACCTTC.

V usage is TRBV30 and J usage is TRBJ2-7, with D tentatively TRBD1 (6 bases). This CDR3 is built from 13 residues. V lost 2 bases and J lost 0, with 8 bases in between. Germline V gene sequence: CDR1 GTSNPN, CDR2 SVGIG (reference sequence). The CDR3 region has the DNA TGTGCCTGGAGTAGACAGGACTCCTACGAGCAGTACTTC. This gives the protein CAWSRQDSYEQYF.

This clone appeared a few times. V usage is TRBV19 and J usage is TRBJ2-3; D may correspond to TRBD1 or TRBD2 (5 bases each). The V gene's germline CDR1 is LNHDA and CDR2 SQIVND (reference sequence). This CDR3 has 14 amino acids. The ends were cut back, 1 base at V and 6 bases at J, with 11 bases in the middle. CDR3 amino acids: CASSIGGISDTQYF. The CDR3 DNA reads as TGTGCCAGTAGTATAGGGGGGATCAGCGATACGCAGTATTTT.

The gene calls are TRBV5-6 and TRBJ2-1; D uncertain. V was shortened by 2 bases and J by 7 bases, with 16 bases between the two germline ends. CDR1 SGHDT and CDR2 YYEEEE come from the germline V gene. The CDR3 has 15 residues. CDR3: CASSFYLVARNEQFF. CDR3 DNA sequence: TGTGCCAGCAGCTTCTACTTGGTCGCACGGAATGAGCAGTTCTTC. Supplemented by reference TRBV5-6 and TRBJ2-1, the full variable domain reads DAGVTQSPTHLIKTRGQQVTLRCSPKSGHDTVSWYQQALGQGPQFIFQYYEEEERQRGNFPDRFSGHQFPNYSSELNVNALLLGDSALYLCASSFYLVARNEQFFGPGTRLTVL.